A single sample is the source of the 6 T cell receptor beta chains below, sequenced in a study of T cell responses to AZD1222 COVID-19 vaccine. TCRdb keeps only in-frame clones here, not all; method: immunoSEQ multiplex PCR. The repertoire holds more than 90,000 clones, with roughly 84% as singletons. The sample was peripheral blood, taken 28 days after the second AZD1222 dose. The receptor set was obtained from an adult who received the AZD1222 COVID-19 vaccine.

The chain recombines TRBV7-9 with TRBJ1-4; tentative D call: TRBD1 (5 bases). The ends were cut back, 10 bases at V and 8 bases at J, with 17 bases in the middle. Per the germline V gene, CDR1 is SEHNR and CDR2 is FQNEAQ (reference sequence). The CDR3 is made up of 13 amino acids. The CDR3 DNA sequence: TGTGCCACCAGGGCAACGGTGTTAGAAAAACTGTTTTTT. This codes for CATRATVLEKLFF.

V is TRBV21-1 and J is TRBJ2-7; TRBD1 was called by the table and not checked on the DNA. TRBV21-1 is noted as a pseudogene. This CDR3 region has 18 residues. In DNA, the CDR3 is TGTGCCAGCACTGTTTCCTCAGGGCAGGGGTCTCACTCCTACGAGCAGTACTTC. This gives the protein CASTVSSGQGSHSYEQYF.

This clone appeared a few times. The rearrangement uses TRBV7-9 and TRBJ1-4; no clear D gene. From germline, CDR1 is SEHNR and CDR2 FQNEAQ (reference sequence). This CDR3 contains 13 residues. V shed 1 base and J shed 10 bases, with 10 bases lying between them. In nucleotides, the CDR3 is TGTGCCAGCAGCTTAGGGAACTCCGGAAAACTGTTTTTT. It translates to CASSLGNSGKLFF.

The J gene is TRBJ1-1, the V gene TRBV20-1, with TRBD1 as a possible D gene (5 bases). V shed 3 bases and J shed 3 bases, with 11 bases lying between them. Germline CDR1 DFQATT, CDR2 SNEGSKA (reference sequence). The CDR3 sequence is 13 residues long. The CDR3, as DNA: TGCAGTGCTAGTATGGGGGGGGACACTGAAGCTTTCTTT. Its translation is CSASMGGDTEAFF.

This CDR3 is CASSSSDTEAFF. The CDR3 DNA reads TGTGCCAGCTCATCCTCGGACACTGAAGCTTTCTTT. The chain uses TRBV18 and TRBJ1-1; the D is unclear. V was trimmed by 5 bases and J by 3 bases, leaving 7 bases between them. The CDR3 runs to 12 residues. The germline CDR1 and CDR2 sequences are KGHSH and LQKENI. Drawing the rest from reference TRBV18 and TRBJ1-1, the complete variable domain is NAGVMQNPRHLVRRRGQEARLRCSPMKGHSHVYWYRQLPEEGLKFMVYLQKENIIDESGMPKERFSAEFPKEGPSILRIQQVVRGDSAAYFCASSSSDTEAFFGQGTRLTVV.

The chain carries TRBV18 and TRBJ2-7; 8 bases map to TRBD1. CDR1 is KGHSH and CDR2 is LQKENI in the germline V gene. Trimming at V came to 2 bases and at J to 3 bases, leaving 6 bases not matched to a gene. The CDR3 has 15 residues. The CDR3 spells CASSPTDRDLYEQYF. In DNA form, the CDR3 reads TGTGCCAGCTCACCAACGGACAGGGACCTCTACGAGCAGTACTTC.